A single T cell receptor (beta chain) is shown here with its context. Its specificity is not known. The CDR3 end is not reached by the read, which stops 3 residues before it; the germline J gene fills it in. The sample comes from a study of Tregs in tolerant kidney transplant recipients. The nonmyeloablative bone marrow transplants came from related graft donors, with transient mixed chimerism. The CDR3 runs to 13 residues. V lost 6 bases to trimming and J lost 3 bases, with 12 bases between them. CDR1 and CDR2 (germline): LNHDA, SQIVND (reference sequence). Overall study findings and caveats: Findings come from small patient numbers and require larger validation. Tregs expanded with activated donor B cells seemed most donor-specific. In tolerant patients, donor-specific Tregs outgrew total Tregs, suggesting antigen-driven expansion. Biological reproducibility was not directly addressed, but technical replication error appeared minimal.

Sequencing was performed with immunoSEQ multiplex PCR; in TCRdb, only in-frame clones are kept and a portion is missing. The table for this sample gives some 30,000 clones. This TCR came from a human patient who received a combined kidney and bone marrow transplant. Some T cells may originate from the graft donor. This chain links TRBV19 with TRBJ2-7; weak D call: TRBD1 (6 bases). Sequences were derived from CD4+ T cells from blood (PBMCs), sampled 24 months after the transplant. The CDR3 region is CASSPFRGYEQYF. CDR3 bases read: TGTGCCAGTAGCCCTTTCAGGGGCTACGAG.